This T cell receptor beta chain was recorded in a study of blood T cell repertoires in COVID-19. Turning to the study itself: Whether acute or convalescent, the COVID-19 samples came from the United States, Italy and Spain.

Original data processing: The authors estimated nucleated cell counts from reference gene primer amplification. Sequencing used immunoSEQ multiplex PCR; TCRdb keeps in-frame clones, though not all of them. V and J calls and clone size are copied from that table; D and trimming were computed from the DNA. The data show 300,000 to 400,000 clones, about 87% seen once. Patients at the Seattle site were enrolled during active infection and followed longitudinally. The V gene's germline CDR1 is SGHAT and CDR2 FQNNGV. V lost 5 bases to trimming and J lost 6 bases; unmatched junction nucleotides: 10. The CDR3 consists of 15 residues.

This chain joins TRBV11-2 and TRBJ1-3; the match to TRBD1 covers 7 bases. The clonotype comes from a woman in her 50s with COVID-19, enrolled during active disease. The sequenced sample was peripheral blood. This CDR3 is CASSNRGQGKNTIYF. The CDR3 DNA is TGTGCCAGCAGCAATAGGGGGCAGGGGAAAAACACCATATATTTT.